What follows describes a single T cell receptor beta chain. These data are taken from a study of shared T cell receptors in the human thymus. CDR3 length equals 14 residues. With 6 bases clipped from V and 4 bases from J, the junction kept 9 bases outside the gene matches. Germline CDR1 is MNHEY and CDR2 is SMNVEV (reference sequence). Generated by immunoSEQ multiplex PCR, the TCRdb table keeps only in-frame clones and is missing some. The sample consists of some 720,000 clones, around 89% of them appearing once. These same records also appear under a second study, on human thymus T cells.

The receptor comes from a boy less than two years old with a congenital heart defect. V gene TRBV27 combines with J gene TRBJ2-7; 7 bases match TRBD1. Sequencing was done on a sample of thymocytes. The CDR3 loop reads CASRSRQGVYEQYF. In nucleotides, the CDR3 is TGTGCCAGCAGAAGCCGTCAGGGGGTTTACGAGCAGTACTTC.